These 32 T cell receptor beta chains originate from one sample sequenced in a study of blood T cell repertoires in COVID-19. The assay was immunoSEQ multiplex PCR, and TCRdb's table has in-frame clones only and misses some. Of approximately 210,000 clones in the sample, more than 75% were seen once. Sequencing was done on a sample of peripheral blood. The receptor set was obtained from a woman between 40 and 50 years old with acute or convalescent COVID-19.

The chain has TRBV30 and TRBJ1-3; TRBD1 matches 7 bases. This CDR3 has 14 residues. The ends lost 3 bases at V and 8 bases at J; junction bases unmatched: 10. Germline CDR1 and CDR2: GTSNPN and SVGIG (reference sequence). CDR3 sequence (DNA): TGTGCCTGGAGCACACCGACAGGGAAAGACACCATATATTTT. This gives the protein CAWSTPTGKDTIYF.

The chain recombines TRBV9 with TRBJ1-1; maybe TRBD1 (5 bases). The CDR3 runs 14 residues. Looked up from germline, CDR1 is SGDLS and CDR2 is YYNGEE. V shed 0 bases and J shed 11 bases, with 17 bases lying between them. The CDR3 sequence: CASSVGPGKVGAFF. In DNA form, the CDR3 reads TGTGCCAGCAGCGTAGGTCCAGGGAAGGTCGGCGCTTTCTTT. The complete variable domain, with remaining parts taken from reference TRBV9 and TRBJ1-1, reads DSGVTQTPKHLITATGQRVTLRCSPRSGDLSVYWYQQSLDQGLQFLIQYYNGEERAKGNILERFSAQQFPDLHSELNLSSLELGDSALYFCASSVGPGKVGAFFGQGTRLTVV.

This chain uses TRBV2 with TRBJ2-3, with 8 positions matching TRBD2. Trimming took 7 bases from V and 9 from J; bases not matched to a gene: 12. The CDR3 covers 14 residues. Germline-derived CDR1 and CDR2 are SNHLY and FYNNEI. The CDR3 is CASTPGLGRGTQYF. The CDR3 DNA reads as TGTGCCAGCACCCCGGGACTAGGCCGCGGCACGCAGTATTTT.

The J gene is TRBJ2-3, the V gene TRBV5-5; 9 bases match TRBD1. J lost 4 bases, V lost 3 bases, and 6 bases had no gene match. The CDR3 runs to 15 residues. The V gene's germline CDR1 is SGHKS and CDR2 YYEKEE (reference sequence). In nucleotides, the CDR3 is TGTGCCAGCAGCTCGGGGACAGGGTTTGCAGATACGCAGTATTTT. It is translated as CASSSGTGFADTQYF.

This chain uses TRBV12-5 with TRBJ2-6; 7 bases line up with TRBD1. This CDR3 spans 19 amino acids. The ends lost 1 base at V and 0 bases at J; junction bases unmatched: 9. Germline lookup yields CDR1 LGHNT and CDR2 FRNRAP. CDR3 sequence (DNA): TGTGCTAGTGGTTTGGGCGTAGGGGACAGCCGCTCTGGGGCCAACGTCCTGACTTTC. Translated, it gives CASGLGVGDSRSGANVLTF.

This clone was recorded once. The chain joins TRBV5-1 to TRBJ1-1; D is undetermined. Trimming removed 4 bases at V and 0 bases at J, with 7 bases between. The CDR3 runs to 13 residues. The germline V gene has CDR1 SGHRS and CDR2 YFSETQ. The DNA for the CDR3 is TGCGCCAGCAGCCCGAGCATGAACACTGAAGCTTTCTTT. It encodes CASSPSMNTEAFF.

The chain uses TRBV9 and TRBJ2-1; TRBD2 aligns across 13 bases. The CDR3 contains 17 residues. Trimming removed 2 bases from V and 7 bases from J; junction bases left unmatched: 9. Germline loops: CDR1 SGDLS, CDR2 YYNGEE. The CDR3 coding sequence is TGTGCCAGCAGCGTTACGAGGACTAGCGGGAGTATGAATGAGCAGTTCTTC. The encoded protein is CASSVTRTSGSMNEQFF.

The chain recombines TRBV5-1 with TRBJ1-4; possible D gene TRBD1, 6 bases. The V gene's germline CDR1 is SGHRS and CDR2 YFSETQ. This CDR3 is built from 15 residues. The V end lost 1 base, the J end lost 3 bases, and 10 bases lay between the germline ends. CDR3 bases: TGCGCCAGCAGCTTGATCGGACAGCCTAATGAAAAACTGTTTTTT. Translated: CASSLIGQPNEKLFF.

The chain carries TRBV24-1 and TRBJ2-2; 9 bases map to TRBD1. Germline trimming cut 0 bases from V and 2 bases from J; bases unmatched to any gene: 6. This CDR3 comprises 18 residues. CDR1 is KGHDR, CDR2 SFDVKD, per germline. The CDR3 reads CATSDLRSGQGNTGELFF. DNA of the CDR3: TGTGCCACCAGTGATTTGCGGTCGGGACAGGGTAACACCGGGGAGCTGTTTTTT.

The chain employs TRBV5-1 and TRBJ2-7; TRBD1 agrees at 7 bases. The CDR3 totals 14 residues. V was pared by 0 bases and J by 7 bases, with 7 bases of the junction left unmatched. Germline CDR1 and CDR2: SGHRS and YFSETQ. CDR3 residues: CASSLAGQVREQYF. The CDR3 DNA follows: TGCGCCAGCAGCTTGGCCGGACAGGTGAGGGAGCAGTACTTC.

The J gene is TRBJ1-1, the V gene TRBV27; 7 bases agree with TRBD1. V dropped 3 bases and J dropped 4; count of bases not matched to a gene: 11. CDR3 length equals 16 residues. Per germline, CDR1 MNHEY and CDR2 SMNVEV (reference sequence). This chain's CDR3 is CASSLTTGTAGTEAFF. CDR3 in DNA: TGTGCCAGCAGTTTGACAACCGGGACAGCGGGCACTGAAGCTTTCTTT.

This rearrangement joins TRBV2 to TRBJ2-2, with a tentative D call TRBD1 (5 bases). The length of the CDR3 is 14 residues. Germline V gene data show CDR1 as SNHLY and CDR2 as FYNNEI. Trimming left V 5 bases short and J 7 bases short, with 14 bases between. CDR3 loop: CASSPQGIGGELFF. CDR3 sequence (DNA): TGTGCCAGCAGTCCCCAGGGAATAGGCGGGGAGCTGTTTTTT.

The J gene is TRBJ1-2, the V gene TRBV19; D call uncertain. Per germline, CDR1 LNHDA and CDR2 SQIVND (reference sequence). The CDR3 covers 14 residues. V was trimmed by 5 bases and J by 2 bases, leaving 12 bases between them. CDR3 sequence (DNA): TGTGCCAGTAGTCCCAGCAGGCTCAACTATGGCTACACCTTC. It encodes CASSPSRLNYGYTF.

The chain carries TRBV15 and TRBJ1-1; the match to TRBD1 covers 8 bases. CDR3 length: 13 amino acids. V dropped 7 bases and J dropped 5; count of bases not matched to a gene: 6. The germline gives CDR1 LNHNV, CDR2 YYDKDF (reference sequence). The CDR3 protein is CATISRGLTEAFF. As DNA, the CDR3 is TGTGCCACCATAAGCAGGGGGCTGACTGAAGCTTTCTTT.

This chain links TRBV10-3 with TRBJ2-7, with 8 nucleotides matching TRBD1. This CDR3 contains 15 residues. Germline CDR1 ENHRY, CDR2 SYGVKD. With 2 bases clipped from V and 2 bases from J, the junction kept 5 bases outside the gene matches. The CDR3 bases are TGTGCCATCAGTGAGACAGGACAGGGTGCCTACGAGCAGTACTTC. It specifies CAISETGQGAYEQYF.

The chain carries TRBV10-3 and TRBJ2-1, with TRBD1 identical over 8 bases. V was pared by 4 bases and J by 9 bases, with 5 bases of the junction left unmatched. The CDR3 runs 13 residues. The germline gives CDR1 ENHRY, CDR2 SYGVKD. This CDR3 reads CAISVDRGGEQFF. The CDR3 bases are TGTGCCATCAGTGTTGACAGGGGCGGTGAGCAGTTCTTC.

The rearrangement uses TRBV2 and TRBJ1-4; possibly TRBD1 for D (5 bases). Deletions cut 1 base from V and 4 bases from J, with 13 bases between. Per germline, CDR1 SNHLY and CDR2 FYNNEI. This CDR3 region has 16 residues. This CDR3 reads CASSEESAGYNEKLFF. CDR3 bases: TGTGCCAGCAGTGAAGAGTCTGCAGGGTATAATGAAAAACTGTTTTTT.

This chain links TRBV25-1 with TRBJ1-1; TRBD1 aligns across 10 bases. The germline gives CDR1 MGHDK, CDR2 SYGVNS. The CDR3 has 17 amino acids. Trimming took 2 bases from V and 3 from J; bases not matched to a gene: 9. CDR3 DNA sequence: TGTGCCAGCAGTGAAGTAATTAGGGACAGGGGTGACACTGAAGCTTTCTTT. Protein sequence: CASSEVIRDRGDTEAFF.

In regard to this clone: This CDR3 is also generated by other DNA sequences in the sample. The genes are TRBV5-5 and TRBJ2-5; D unresolved. Trimming removed 2 bases from V and 5 bases from J, with 7 bases in between. This CDR3 contains 12 residues. The germline V gene has CDR1 SGHKS and CDR2 YYEKEE (reference sequence). CDR3 in amino acids: CASSFSLETQYF. CDR3 bases: TGTGCCAGCAGCTTCTCACTCGAGACCCAGTACTTC. The complete variable domain, with remaining parts taken from reference TRBV5-5 and TRBJ2-5, reads DAGVTQSPTHLIKTRGQQVTLRCSPISGHKSVSWYQQVLGQGPQFIFQYYEKEERGRGNFPDRFSARQFPNYSSELNVNALLLGDSALYLCASSFSLETQYFGPGTRLLVL.

V gene TRBV7-2 combines with J gene TRBJ2-7, with TRBD1 matching 9 bases. This CDR3 spans 13 amino acids. Germline CDR1 and CDR2: SGHTA and FQGNSA. J was trimmed by 6 bases and V by 8 bases; bases with no gene match: 8. DNA of the CDR3: TGTGCCAGCGAGCCCGGGACAGGGACCGAGCAGTACTTC. This translates into CASEPGTGTEQYF.

The chain carries TRBV9 and TRBJ1-2, with D possibly TRBD1 on 6 matching bases. CDR3 length: 12 residues. V shed 5 bases and J shed 8 bases, with 13 bases lying between them. In germline, CDR1 is SGDLS, CDR2 YYNGEE. The CDR3 here is CASRNRQVGYTF. CDR3 bases: TGTGCCAGCAGAAACCGACAGGTGGGCTACACCTTC.

The genes are TRBV2 and TRBJ1-5, with D possibly being TRBD1 (6 bases). Germline CDR1 is SNHLY and CDR2 is FYNNEI. V lost 5 bases and J lost 4, with 9 bases in between. The CDR3 runs to 13 residues. The CDR3 DNA reads TGTGCCAGCAGTTGGACAGAAAATCAGCCCCAGCATTTT. Protein: CASSWTENQPQHF.

Points on this clone: The sample contains more than one DNA sequence encoding this CDR3. V usage is TRBV14 and J usage is TRBJ2-7; TRBD1 might be the D (6 bases). Germline CDR1 reads SGHDN; CDR2 reads FVKESK. This CDR3 spans 12 amino acids. Trimming removed 4 bases at V and 7 bases at J, with 11 bases between. CDR3 coding DNA: TGTGCCAGCAGCCGTCACAGGGATGAGCAGTACTTC. Its protein product is CASSRHRDEQYF.

V and J are TRBV3-1 (or the pseudogene TRBV3-2) and TRBJ2-2, with a weak D call TRBD1 (6 bases). Trimming pared 1 base from V and 7 bases from J, leaving 16 bases between. CDR1 and CDR2 (germline): LGHDT, YNNKEL (reference sequence). This CDR3 is 16 amino acids long. CDR3 DNA: TGTGCCAGCAGCCAAGGCGGTGGGGGCAATTACGGGGAGCTGTTTTTT. Translation gives CASSQGGGGNYGELFF.

CDR3 sequence (DNA): TGTGCCAGTAGTATTCGGCAGGGGACAGATACGCAGTATTTT. It encodes CASSIRQGTDTQYF. The chain employs TRBV19 and TRBJ2-3; tentative D call: TRBD1 (6 bases). Per germline, CDR1 LNHDA and CDR2 SQIVND (reference sequence). The length of the CDR3 is 14 residues. Deletions cut 3 bases from V and 3 bases from J, with 10 bases between.

This clone came up once. V and J are TRBV27 and TRBJ2-3; 10 bases fit TRBD1. This CDR3 is 15 amino acids long. Germline V gene data show CDR1 as MNHEY and CDR2 as SMNVEV (reference sequence). V dropped 1 base and J dropped 3; count of bases not matched to a gene: 1. The CDR3 is CASSLWDRGTDTQYF. CDR3 DNA sequence: TGTGCCAGCAGTTTATGGGACAGGGGAACAGATACGCAGTATTTT.

This chain joins TRBV7-9 and TRBJ2-3; TRBD1 agrees at 8 bases. This CDR3 contains 12 residues. In germline, CDR1 is SEHNR, CDR2 FQNEAQ (reference sequence). V dropped 5 bases and J dropped 8; count of bases not matched to a gene: 3. The DNA for the CDR3 is TGTGCCAGCAGCCCTGGACAGGGTACGCAGTATTTT. It codes for CASSPGQGTQYF. The entire variable domain, with the rest obtained from reference TRBV7-9 and TRBJ2-3, is as follows: DTGVSQNPRHKITKRGQNVTFRCDPISEHNRLYWYRQTLGQGPEFLTYFQNEAQLEKSRLLSDRFSAERPKGSFSTLEIQRTEQGDSAMYLCASSPGQGTQYFGPGTRLTVL.

J is TRBJ2-1 and V is TRBV5-1; D may be TRBD2 (5 bases). The CDR3 loop spans 16 amino acids. Trimming removed 0 bases from V and 1 base from J, with 11 bases in between. Germline assignment: CDR1 SGHRS and CDR2 YFSETQ. The DNA for the CDR3 is TGCGCCAGCAGCTTGGGACTACAACCATCCTACAATGAGCAGTTCTTC. This encodes CASSLGLQPSYNEQFF.

The chain uses TRBV11-2 and TRBJ1-3; no clear D gene. The germline V gene encodes CDR1 SGHAT and CDR2 FQNNGV. Trimming took 0 bases from V and 4 from J, leaving 16 bases between them. CDR3 length: 17 residues. CDR3 protein: CASSLDLRRASGNTIYF. The CDR3 region has the DNA TGTGCCAGCAGCTTAGATCTTAGGAGGGCATCCGGAAACACCATATATTTT.

The V call is TRBV27, the J call TRBJ1-5, with TRBD1 identical over 7 bases. This CDR3 has 18 amino acids. Germline V lookup: CDR1 MNHEY, CDR2 SMNVEV (reference sequence). The J segment lost 2 bases and the V segment lost 2 bases, leaving 12 bases of the junction unmatched. For the CDR3, the DNA is TGTGCCAGCAGTTTAAGGTCCTACAAAGGACAGGGCAATCAGCCCCAGCATTTT. Its translation is CASSLRSYKGQGNQPQHF.

The rearrangement links TRBV7-2 to TRBJ2-7, with D possibly TRBD2 on 5 matching bases. V lost 8 bases, J lost 0 bases, and 14 bases lay in between. CDR1 SGHTA and CDR2 FQGNSA come from the germline V gene. This CDR3 region has 14 residues. CDR3 bases: TGTGCCAGCTTTGACGGGGTTAGCTCCTACGAGCAGTACTTC. It is translated as CASFDGVSSYEQYF.

Comment on this clone: Other DNA sequences in the same sample also yield this CDR3. V gene TRBV9 combines with J gene TRBJ2-1; possibly TRBD2 for D (5 bases). The germline gives CDR1 SGDLS, CDR2 YYNGEE. This CDR3 spans 15 amino acids. Trimming left V 0 bases short and J 0 bases short, with 7 bases between. DNA for the CDR3: TGTGCCAGCAGCGTAGGCGGACTCTCCTACAATGAGCAGTTCTTC. Its protein is CASSVGGLSYNEQFF. Supplemented by reference TRBV9 and TRBJ2-1, the full variable domain reads DSGVTQTPKHLITATGQRVTLRCSPRSGDLSVYWYQQSLDQGLQFLIQYYNGEERAKGNILERFSAQQFPDLHSELNLSSLELGDSALYFCASSVGGLSYNEQFFGPGTRLTVL.